This T cell receptor beta chain is drawn from a study of T cell responses to AZD1222 COVID-19 vaccine (dated by TCRdb to the early 2020s). Turning to the overall study: A total of 230 to 250 trial participants underwent TCR sequencing, of whom about 200 received two doses of AZD1222 and approximately 25 received two doses of the MenACWY control vaccine. Trial participants were enrolled into age subgroups of 18-55, 56-69 and 70-plus years, which contained about 150, 28 and 57 TCR-sequenced participants, respectively.

The CDR3 holds 13 amino acids from the cysteine to the phenylalanine. Only the CDR3 region is kept as DNA, spanning 39 bases read in frame from base 1. The germline V gene supplies CDR1 SGHDT and CDR2 YYEEEE. V is reduced by 2 bases and J by 2 bases, leaving a spacing of 7 bases between them. In the case of this clone: The antigen this receptor binds is unknown. Base qualities are not recorded, but no much larger clone differs from it by a single base.

The research as a whole found: Reportedly, almost half of the unique spike-specific TCRs recognized epitopes lying outside the regions that are mutated in the B.1.351 and B.1.1.7 variants. Conclusions about previously exposed vaccinees were limited because only five to seven AZD1222 recipients were SARS-CoV-2 seropositive at baseline. Participants were mostly white British and included more females than males, and it was suggested by the authors that clonal diversity may have been underestimated. CD4 TCRs associated with the vaccine covered the entire spike protein, and the dominant responses were in regions 160-218 and 743-854. Spike-specific TCR breadth and depth rose significantly after two AZD1222 doses compared with day 0 and with MenACWY recipients. The 56-69-year group was small, and its depth increase did not reach significance, likely because of low power. Because no samples from the day 14 peak response were available, repertoires could be characterized only after the peak T cell response.

The sample's time point label is to be understood as: about 28 days (+/-7) after the second vaccine dose. AZD1222 recipients given second doses at about 4 weeks or at about 12 weeks were pooled, since spike-specific TCR depth and breadth were not found to differ between the two schedules. The vaccinee samples were drawn from two UK trials, COV001 and COV002, one of which was a single-blind randomized controlled phase 2/3 trial testing AZD1222 (ChAdOx1 nCoV-19) in healthy adults. For TCRbeta chain sequencing, PBMC samples were collected from trial participants at day 0 and at day 28 after the second dose. The CDR3 regions of human TCRbeta chains were subjected to immunosequencing. On the authors' methods: TCRs in the repertoires were matched against a reference library of SARS-CoV-2-specific TCRs that had been generated with the MIRA antigen-specificity platform. Breadth was defined as the fraction of unique TCRs that were SARS-CoV-2-associated, and depth was defined as the fraction of total T cells that were SARS-CoV-2-associated. Using the MIRA data, each spike-specific TCR was assigned both to the spike region to which the TCR was reactive and to a CD4 or CD8 class. Log10-transformed breadth and depth values were compared by one-way ANOVA with Sidak's multiple comparisons tests. As stored in TCRdb, this immuneACCESS dataset retains in-frame rearrangements with V and J assigned. A fraction of the clones does not appear; measured against another copy, unresolved V genes explain less than half of the discrepancy, and the remainder lacks a known reason. D and trimming were read from the DNA, whereas the V and J calls and clone size are those reported in that table. The sample has tens of thousands of clones on record, 75% to 95% of them singletons. The ten largest clones add up to 3.3% of the sample.

This TCR was recovered from an adult who received the AZD1222 COVID-19 vaccine. This sequence uses TRBV5-6 and TRBJ1-2, with the identity of the D gene unclear. Sequences were derived from peripheral blood, sampled 28 days after the second AZD1222 dose. The sequenced DNA is TGTGCCAGCAGCTTCAGATTAAACTATGGCTACACCTTC. Translated, it gives CASSFRLNYGYTF.